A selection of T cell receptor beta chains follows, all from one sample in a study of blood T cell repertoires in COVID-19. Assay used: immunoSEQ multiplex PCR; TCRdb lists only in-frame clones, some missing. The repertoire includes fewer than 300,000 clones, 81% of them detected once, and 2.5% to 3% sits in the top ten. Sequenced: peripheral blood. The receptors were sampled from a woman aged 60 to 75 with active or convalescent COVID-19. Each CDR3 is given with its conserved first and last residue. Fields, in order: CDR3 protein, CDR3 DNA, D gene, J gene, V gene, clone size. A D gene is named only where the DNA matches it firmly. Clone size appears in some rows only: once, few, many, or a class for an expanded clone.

CDR3: CASSSTGPSEAFF
DNA: TGTGCCAGCAGCTCAACAGGGCCCTCTGAAGCTTTCTTT
D: -
J: TRBJ1-1
V: TRBV11-2
size: -

CDR3: CASSPWGGNSPLHF
DNA: TGTGCCAGCAGCCCCTGGGGGGGAAATTCACCCCTCCACTTT
D: -
J: TRBJ1-6
V: TRBV7-9
size: -

CDR3: CASSSLVSGGDTQYF
DNA: TGTGCCAGCAGCTCCCTGGTTAGCGGGGGAGATACGCAGTATTTT
D: TRBD2
J: TRBJ2-3
V: TRBV7-9
size: -

CDR3: CASSPTGGWNTEAFF
DNA: TGTGCCAGCAGCCCCACAGGGGGCTGGAACACTGAAGCTTTCTTT
D: TRBD1
J: TRBJ1-1
V: TRBV27
size: -

CDR3: CASSQEGGYNQPQHF
DNA: TGCGCCAGCAGCCAAGAAGGAGGTTACAATCAGCCCCAGCATTTT
D: -
J: TRBJ1-5
V: TRBV4-1
size: -

CDR3: CASRQGGHGYTF
DNA: TGTGCCAGCAGACAGGGGGGCCATGGCTACACCTTC
D: TRBD1
J: TRBJ1-2
V: TRBV2
size: -

CDR3: CAWGTGANQPQHF
DNA: TGTGCCTGGGGGACAGGGGCTAATCAGCCCCAGCATTTT
D: TRBD1
J: TRBJ1-5
V: TRBV30
size: -

CDR3: CASSDRTGNQPQHF
DNA: TGTGCCAGTAGTGACCGGACAGGGAATCAGCCCCAGCATTTT
D: TRBD1
J: TRBJ1-5
V: TRBV19
size: -

CDR3: CASSPTGSLDYNEQFF
DNA: TGTGCCAGCAGCCCTACCGGGTCGCTCGACTACAATGAGCAGTTCTTC
D: -
J: TRBJ2-1
V: TRBV11-3
size: -

CDR3: CASSNEGTEAFF
DNA: TGCGCCAGCAGCAACGAGGGCACTGAAGCTTTCTTT
D: -
J: TRBJ1-1
V: TRBV5-1
size: -

CDR3: CASSYAGTAGGYTF
DNA: TGTGCCAGCAGTTACGCCGGGACAGCTGGGGGCTACACCTTC
D: TRBD1
J: TRBJ1-2
V: TRBV6-5
size: -

CDR3: CASSFQGRTNYGYTF
DNA: TGTGCCAGCAGCTTTCAGGGGCGTACTAACTATGGCTACACCTTC
D: -
J: TRBJ1-2
V: TRBV7-8
size: -

CDR3: CASSLGLAGETQYF
DNA: TGTGCCAGCAGCTTAGGACTAGCGGGAGAGACCCAGTACTTC
D: TRBD2
J: TRBJ2-5
V: TRBV7-2
size: -

CDR3: CATSRGNRDSPLHF
DNA: TGTGCCACCAGCAGAGGTAACAGGGACTCACCCCTCCACTTT
D: -
J: TRBJ1-6
V: TRBV15
size: once

CDR3: CASSPSSMNTEAFF
DNA: TGTGCCAGCAGCCCGAGTAGTATGAACACTGAAGCTTTCTTT
D: -
J: TRBJ1-1
V: TRBV3-1/TRBV3-2
size: -

CDR3: CASSYEASSYNEQFF
DNA: TGTGCCAGCAGTTACGAGGCTAGCTCCTACAATGAGCAGTTCTTC
D: -
J: TRBJ2-1
V: TRBV6-5
size: once

CDR3: CASSLYESHEQYF
DNA: TGTGCCAGCAGCCTTTATGAGTCCCACGAGCAGTACTTC
D: -
J: TRBJ2-7
V: TRBV9
size: few

CDR3: CASRKPGQGTGNTIYF
DNA: TGTGCCAGCAGAAAACCGGGACAGGGGACAGGAAACACCATATATTTT
D: TRBD1
J: TRBJ1-3
V: TRBV7-9
size: -

CDR3: CASSQDTHRHF
DNA: TGTGCCAGCAGCCAGGACACGCACCGCCACTTT
D: -
J: TRBJ1-6
V: TRBV3-1/TRBV3-2
size: -

CDR3: CASSYLWAGGHNEQFF
DNA: TGTGCCAGCAGTTACTTGTGGGCGGGGGGGCATAATGAGCAGTTCTTC
D: TRBD2
J: TRBJ2-1
V: TRBV6-5
size: -

CDR3: CASRVLEGETQYF
DNA: TGTGCCAGCAGGGTCCTGGAGGGAGAGACCCAGTACTTC
D: -
J: TRBJ2-5
V: TRBV2
size: -

CDR3: CASSLDSYQPQHF
DNA: TGTGCCAGCAGTTTAGACAGTTATCAGCCCCAGCATTTT
D: -
J: TRBJ1-5
V: TRBV6-5
size: few

CDR3: CASSRTGPNTGELFF
DNA: TGTGCCAGCAGCAGGACAGGCCCGAACACCGGGGAGCTGTTTTTT
D: TRBD1
J: TRBJ2-2
V: TRBV6-5
size: -

CDR3: CASGLRGNYGYTF
DNA: TGTGCTAGTGGTTTGAGGGGGAACTATGGCTACACCTTC
D: -
J: TRBJ1-2
V: TRBV12-5
size: -

CDR3: CASSLVRGRDTQYF
DNA: TGTGCCAGCAGCTTGGTCAGGGGTCGGGATACGCAGTATTTT
D: -
J: TRBJ2-3
V: TRBV7-9
size: -

CDR3: CSVDTGPYNEQFF
DNA: TGCAGCGTTGATACAGGGCCCTACAATGAGCAGTTCTTC
D: -
J: TRBJ2-1
V: TRBV29-1
size: -

CDR3: CASSIGQGGGYTF
DNA: TGTGCCAGTAGTATTGGCCAGGGTGGTGGCTACACCTTC
D: -
J: TRBJ1-2
V: TRBV19
size: once

CDR3: CATSRGESSNQPQHF
DNA: TGTGCCACCAGCAGAGGCGAGTCTAGCAATCAGCCCCAGCATTTT
D: -
J: TRBJ1-5
V: TRBV15
size: -

CDR3: CSVERASLPQQFF
DNA: TGCAGCGTTGAAAGGGCTAGCCTCCCCCAACAGTTCTTC
D: -
J: TRBJ2-1
V: TRBV29-1
size: -

CDR3: CASSRSPTGETEAFF
DNA: TGTGCCAGCAGTCGCTCGCCCACAGGGGAAACTGAAGCTTTCTTT
D: TRBD1
J: TRBJ1-1
V: TRBV6-4
size: -

CDR3: CASSEAGTGVYGYTF
DNA: TGTGCCAGCAGTGAAGCCGGGACAGGTGTTTATGGCTACACCTTC
D: TRBD1
J: TRBJ1-2
V: TRBV6-1
size: -

CDR3: CASSEDRVNTEAFF
DNA: TGTGCCAGCAGCGAGGACAGGGTGAACACTGAAGCTTTCTTT
D: TRBD1
J: TRBJ1-1
V: TRBV6-6
size: -